A selection of T cell receptor beta chains follows, all from one sample in a study of Graves' ophthalmopathy and Graves' hyperthyroidism. TCRdb itself ran the multiplex PCR reads through MiXCR, one entry per CDR3 protein. The profile shows fewer than 650,000 distinct CDR3 sequences, about 20% of them singletons. Material for sequencing was peripheral blood. Receptors originate from a woman in her late teens or twenties with stable Graves' hyperthyroidism. Some clones in this sample may be carry-over from other donors' samples. The CDR3 runs from the conserved cysteine through the conserved F or W.

v_call: TRBV29-1; cdr3_aa: CSVHGGRNTEAFF
v_call: TRBV15; cdr3_aa: CATSRGGFGYEQYF
v_call: TRBV20-1; cdr3_aa: CSAREGGVSYEQYF
v_call: TRBV12-3/TRBV12-4; cdr3_aa: CASGSSPSGNTIYF
v_call: TRBV28; cdr3_aa: CASRDRAEQYF
v_call: TRBV28; cdr3_aa: CASSSQGPYEQYF
v_call: TRBV15; cdr3_aa: CATSRKAQWSSTQYF
v_call: TRBV2; cdr3_aa: CASRGDRYEQYF
v_call: TRBV3-1; cdr3_aa: CASSQDIRRGQGETQYF
v_call: TRBV6-1; cdr3_aa: CASRRQPGEQYF
v_call: TRBV27; cdr3_aa: CASSLTRGSTEAFF
v_call: TRBV12-3/TRBV12-4; cdr3_aa: CASSPTTGVHGYTF
v_call: TRBV11-2; cdr3_aa: CASSPRDWAEAFF
v_call: TRBV6-5; cdr3_aa: CASRGGGTNPYEQYF
v_call: TRBV9; cdr3_aa: CASSPAGLAGRRVAQYF